Described below is a single T cell receptor beta chain sequence and its context. Its antigen is not identified. Since a much larger clone is just one base distant, this may be a read error. The CDR3 length is 10 residues. V was trimmed by 6 bases and J by 8 bases, leaving 9 bases between them. Germline V gene sequence: CDR1 GTSNPN, CDR2 SVGIG (reference sequence). These data come from a study of regulatory T cells in long-lasting Graves disease. Combining iRepertoire HTBI primers with Arm-PCR of CDR3 regions, the authors built TCR beta libraries. TCRdb redid the calling of the multiplex PCR reads with MiXCR, one entry per CDR3 protein. The table records approximately 400,000 distinct CDR3 sequences, 15% of them present only once. Time point: newly diagnosed GD, antithyroid drugs for less than 3 months. There was RNA extracted from PBMCs, and the TCR library was made from it. General study results and limits: Persistent Graves' disease cases displayed lower TCR diversity than newly diagnosed ones.

This sample was shared with a second study, whose subject was T cells in Graves' hyperthyroidism and ophthalmopathy.

The TCR originated in a woman younger than 45 with Graves disease. This chain links TRBV30 with TRBJ2-3; D uncertain. The sample consisted of peripheral blood mononuclear cells (PBMCs), taken at new diagnosis, from a patient treated with antithyroid drugs. Written as DNA, the CDR3 is TGTGCCTGTGCACCCTCTACGCAGTATTTT. It encodes CACAPSTQYF.